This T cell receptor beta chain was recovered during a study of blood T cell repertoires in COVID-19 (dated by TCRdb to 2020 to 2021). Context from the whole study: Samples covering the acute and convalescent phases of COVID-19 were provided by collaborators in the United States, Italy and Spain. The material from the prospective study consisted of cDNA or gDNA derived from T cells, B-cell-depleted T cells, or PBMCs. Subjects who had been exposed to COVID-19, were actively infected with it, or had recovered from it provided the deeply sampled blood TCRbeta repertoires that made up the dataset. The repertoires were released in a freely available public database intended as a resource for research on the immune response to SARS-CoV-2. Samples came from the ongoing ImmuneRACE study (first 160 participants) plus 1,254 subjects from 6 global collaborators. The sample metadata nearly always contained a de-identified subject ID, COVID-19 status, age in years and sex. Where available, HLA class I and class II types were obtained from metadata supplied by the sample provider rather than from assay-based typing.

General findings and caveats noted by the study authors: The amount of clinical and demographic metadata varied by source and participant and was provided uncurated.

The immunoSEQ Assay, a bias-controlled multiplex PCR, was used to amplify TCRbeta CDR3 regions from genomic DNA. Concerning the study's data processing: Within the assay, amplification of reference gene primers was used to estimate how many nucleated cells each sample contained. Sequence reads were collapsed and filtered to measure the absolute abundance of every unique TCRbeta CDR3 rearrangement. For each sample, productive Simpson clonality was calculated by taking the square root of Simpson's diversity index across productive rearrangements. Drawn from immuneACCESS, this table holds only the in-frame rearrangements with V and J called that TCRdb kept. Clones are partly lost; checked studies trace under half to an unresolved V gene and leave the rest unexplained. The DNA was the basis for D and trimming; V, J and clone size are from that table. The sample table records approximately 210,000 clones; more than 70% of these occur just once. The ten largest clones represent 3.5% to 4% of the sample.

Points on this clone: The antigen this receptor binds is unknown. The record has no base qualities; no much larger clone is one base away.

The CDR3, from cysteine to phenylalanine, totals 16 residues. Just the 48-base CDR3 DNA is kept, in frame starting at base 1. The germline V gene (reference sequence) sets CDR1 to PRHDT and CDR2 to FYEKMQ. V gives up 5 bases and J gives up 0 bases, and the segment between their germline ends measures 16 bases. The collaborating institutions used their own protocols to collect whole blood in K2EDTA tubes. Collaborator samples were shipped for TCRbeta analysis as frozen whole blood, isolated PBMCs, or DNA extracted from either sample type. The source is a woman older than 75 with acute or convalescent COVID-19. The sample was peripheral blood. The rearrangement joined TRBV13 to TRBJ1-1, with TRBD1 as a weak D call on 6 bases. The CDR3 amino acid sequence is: CASSPDRTIMNTEAFF. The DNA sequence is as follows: TGTGCCAGCAGCCCCGACAGGACAATTATGAACACTGAAGCTTTCTTT.